These 26 T cell receptor beta chains came from one sample sequenced in a study of shared clonotypes between healthy human individuals (dated by TCRdb to about 2020). Library generation was performed with the immunoSEQ multiplex PCR assay. The immuneACCESS repertoire file appears here via TCRdb, limited to in-frame rearrangements. These files lack a portion of the clones; in checked studies, under half of the deficit traces to unresolved V genes, and the cause of the others is not known. Recorded for this sample are 100,000 to 120,000 clones; about 62% of them occurred a single time. The top ten clones comprise approximately 25% of the sample. The sample consisted of memory CD8+ T cells sorted from blood. According to the study, the label for this sample's cell subset or site signals: CD45RO+ cells pooled with CCR7-negative TemRA cells. All receptors come from a woman in her thirties in good health.

The chain couples TRBV6-1 to TRBJ2-3, with TRBD2 matching 11 bases. There are 15 residues in the CDR3. Germline V gives CDR1 MNHNS, CDR2 SASEGT. With 6 bases clipped from V and 5 bases from J, the junction kept 7 bases outside the gene matches. CDR3 DNA sequence: TGTGCCAGCAGCCTACTAGCGGGAGAGGAAGATACGCAGTATTTT. This translates into CASSLLAGEEDTQYF.

This clone has just a few counts. The V call is TRBV7-9, the J call TRBJ2-7; 7 nucleotides agree with TRBD1. Trimming removed 1 base from V and 5 bases from J; junction bases left unmatched: 5. Germline V CDR1 and CDR2: SEHNR, FQNEAQ (reference sequence). The CDR3 is 14 amino acids. The CDR3 region has the DNA TGTGCCAGCAGCTTAGACAGGGGAAGCCACGAGCAGTACTTC. Protein product: CASSLDRGSHEQYF.

The rearrangement joins TRBV10-3 to TRBJ2-1; TRBD1 might be the D (5 bases). CDR1 and CDR2 from the germline V gene are ENHRY and SYGVKD. The CDR3 contains 14 residues. V was trimmed by 0 bases and J by 5 bases, leaving 8 bases between them. CDR3 coding DNA: TGTGCCATCAGTGAGTCGAGACAGCACAATGAGCAGTTCTTC. Translated: CAISESRQHNEQFF.

V and J are TRBV6-1 and TRBJ1-3; TRBD1 is a possible D gene (5 bases). The V gene lost 2 bases and the J gene lost 1 base, with 12 bases spanning the gap. The germline CDR1 and CDR2 sequences are MNHNS and SASEGT. The CDR3 contains 16 residues. The CDR3 coding sequence is TGTGCCAGCAGTGAATTGGCAGGGAAATCTGGAAACACCATATATTTT. Translating it yields CASSELAGKSGNTIYF.

The gene calls are TRBV30 and TRBJ1-6; 7 bases are shared with TRBD1. After removal of 0 bases from V and 3 bases from J, the junction contained 5 bases not matched to a gene. Germline V CDR1 and CDR2: GTSNPN, SVGIG (reference sequence). The CDR3 covers 16 residues. The DNA of the CDR3 is TGTGCCTGGAGTGTCTACGGGACAGACTATAATTCACCCCTCCACTTT. Amino acids: CAWSVYGTDYNSPLHF.

This clone was detected a few times. Other DNA sequences in the sample encode the same CDR3. V is TRBV5-1 and J is TRBJ2-1; 8 bases line up with TRBD2. The CDR3 extends over 15 amino acids. The ends lost 0 bases at V and 3 bases at J; junction bases unmatched: 2. The germline CDR1 and CDR2 sequences are SGHRS and YFSETQ. The CDR3 DNA reads TGCGCCAGCAGCTTGGATACTAGCGGCTACAATGAGCAGTTCTTC. Its translation is CASSLDTSGYNEQFF.

The rearrangement joins TRBV19 to TRBJ1-1, with a tentative D call TRBD1 (5 bases). The V gene lost 7 bases and the J gene lost 8 bases, with 20 bases spanning the gap. CDR1 is LNHDA, CDR2 SQIVND, per germline (reference sequence). The length of the CDR3 is 14 residues. The CDR3 DNA reads as TGTGCCAGTACCAAGGGGCGTCTCACTCGAGAAGCTTTCTTT. This translates into CASTKGRLTREAFF.

This clone was counted ten times or more. This chain connects TRBV4-2 to TRBJ2-7, with 7 bases that match TRBD2. Germline assignment: CDR1 LGHNA and CDR2 YNFKEQ. The CDR3 consists of 15 residues. V lost 0 bases, J lost 2 bases, and 4 bases stayed unmatched. The DNA of the CDR3 is TGTGCCAGCAGCCAAGATCTAGCGGAAGCCTACGAGCAGTACTTC. It yields the protein CASSQDLAEAYEQYF.

This chain's CDR3 is CASSLRDRDYEQFF. The CDR3 region has the DNA TGTGCCAGCAGCCTCCGGGACAGGGACTATGAGCAGTTCTTC. The genes are TRBV14 and TRBJ2-1; 9 bases map to TRBD1. Germline-derived CDR1 and CDR2 are SGHDN and FVKESK. This CDR3 has 14 amino acids. V gave up 4 bases and J gave up 8 bases; unmatched junction bases: 6.

The table lists this clone with a count of one. As DNA, the CDR3 is TGTGCCAGCAGCAGAGGACTAGCGGGTGGGGACCAAGAGACCCAGTACTTC. It translates to CASSRGLAGGDQETQYF. The rearrangement uses TRBV9 and TRBJ2-5; 11 nucleotides agree with TRBD2. Germline CDR1 is SGDLS and CDR2 is YYNGEE. There are 17 residues in the CDR3. Germline trimming cut 4 bases from V and 0 bases from J; bases unmatched to any gene: 8.

The chain uses TRBV10-2 and TRBJ1-2; TRBD1 agrees at 8 bases. V shed 7 bases, J shed 4 bases, and the junction held 5 bases outside the gene matches. The germline V gene has CDR1 WSHSY and CDR2 SAAADI. This CDR3 is built from 13 residues. CDR3 protein: CASTLGTGYGYTF. CDR3 sequence (DNA): TGCGCCAGCACCCTCGGGACAGGCTATGGCTACACCTTC.

This clone was counted once. The V call is TRBV7-7, the J call TRBJ2-1; tentative D call: TRBD1 (5 bases). Trimming took off 1 base at V and 7 bases at J, with 8 bases between the two ends. This CDR3 contains 13 residues. Germline CDR1 SSHAT, CDR2 FNYEAQ (reference sequence). The CDR3 DNA follows: TGTGCCAGCAGCTTAGTAGGGGCTAATGAGCAGTTCTTC. This sequence encodes CASSLVGANEQFF. Variable domain in full (rest from reference TRBV7-7 and TRBJ2-1): GAGVSQSPRYKVTKRGQDVTLRCDPISSHATLYWYQQALGQGPEFLTYFNYEAQPDKSGLPSDRFSAERPEGSISTLTIQRTEQRDSAMYRCASSLVGANEQFFGPGTRLTVL.

The CDR3 loop is CASSQELAGSYEQYF. The DNA of the CDR3 is TGCGCCAGCAGCCAAGAACTAGCGGGGTCCTACGAGCAGTACTTC. This chain connects TRBV4-1 to TRBJ2-7; 10 bases map to TRBD2. The J segment lost 1 base and the V segment lost 0 bases, leaving 0 bases of the junction unmatched. There are 15 residues in the CDR3. Germline CDR1 reads MGHRA; CDR2 reads YSYEKL.

This clone has just one count. The rearrangement uses TRBV27 and TRBJ1-2; TRBD1 is a possible D gene (5 bases). The CDR3 spans 14 residues. In germline, CDR1 is MNHEY, CDR2 SMNVEV (reference sequence). V was cut by 5 bases and J by 4 bases, with 14 bases left in between. CDR3 sequence (DNA): TGTGCCAGCAGTCCGGGGGTTCAAGTCTATGGCTACACCTTC. This translates into CASSPGVQVYGYTF.

Regarding this clone: An end of the junction differs from the germline gene, which may be a read error. The sample holds other DNA sequences that translate to the same CDR3. The V and J genes are TRBV5-1 and TRBJ2-7; D may be TRBD1 or TRBD2 (5 bases each). CDR1 and CDR2 from the germline V gene are SGHRS and YFSETQ. This CDR3 is built from 14 residues. The CDR3 region is CASSPGQGGYEQYF. The DNA of the CDR3 is TGTGCCAGCAGCCCGGGGCAGGGTGGCTACGAGCAGTACTTC.

V gene TRBV5-1 combines with J gene TRBJ2-7; D is uncertain. Trimming removed 0 bases from V and 4 bases from J, with 14 bases in between. The germline CDR1 and CDR2 sequences are SGHRS and YFSETQ. CDR3 length: 15 residues. CDR3 DNA: TGCGCCAGCAGCTTGGGAGCCAAACCTGGGTACGAGCAGTACTTC. Protein: CASSLGAKPGYEQYF.

This sequence joins TRBV7-9 and TRBJ2-7, with 12 bases matching TRBD1. V dropped 5 bases and J dropped 2; count of bases not matched to a gene: 10. This CDR3 spans 17 amino acids. Germline values: CDR1 SEHNR, CDR2 FQNEAQ (reference sequence). The DNA of the CDR3 is TGTGCCAGCAGCGTGAGCCCGGGACAGGGGGCGACCTACGAGCAGTACTTC. Its translation: CASSVSPGQGATYEQYF. Drawing the rest from reference TRBV7-9 and TRBJ2-7, the complete variable domain is DTGVSQNPRHKITKRGQNVTFRCDPISEHNRLYWYRQTLGQGPEFLTYFQNEAQLEKSRLLSDRFSAERPKGSFSTLEIQRTEQGDSAMYLCASSVSPGQGATYEQYFGPGTRLTVT.

This sequence joins TRBV7-8 and TRBJ2-1; D possibly corresponds to TRBD2 (6 bases). This CDR3 is 17 amino acids long. V lost 3 bases and J lost 0, with 15 bases in between. Germline loops: CDR1 SGHVS, CDR2 FQNEAQ. The CDR3: CASSFAAGKSSYNEQFF. CDR3 coding DNA: TGTGCCAGCAGCTTCGCCGCGGGGAAGAGCTCCTACAATGAGCAGTTCTTC.

The chain has TRBV7-6 and TRBJ2-2; D gene ambiguous. Trimming stripped 2 bases from V and 3 bases from J, with 7 bases between. Looked up from germline, CDR1 is SGHVS and CDR2 is FNYEAQ. CDR3 size: 14 residues. CDR3 amino acids: CASSLLVDTGELFF. The CDR3 DNA is TGTGCCAGCAGCTTATTAGTGGACACCGGGGAGCTGTTTTTT.

This clone was observed many times. The chain has TRBV11-2 and TRBJ1-4; maybe TRBD1 (5 bases). The V gene lost 0 bases and the J gene lost 7 bases, with 15 bases spanning the gap. The germline gives CDR1 SGHAT, CDR2 FQNNGV. CDR3 length: 16 residues. The CDR3 nucleotides are TGTGCCAGCAGCTTAGAATCAACAGGTTCGGTTGAAAAACTGTTTTTT. This codes for CASSLESTGSVEKLFF. Complete variable domain (other parts from reference TRBV11-2 and TRBJ1-4): EAGVAQSPRYKIIEKRQSVAFWCNPISGHATLYWYQQILGQGPKLLIQFQNNGVVDDSQLPKDRFSAERLKGVDSTLKIQPAKLEDSAVYLCASSLESTGSVEKLFFGSGTQLSVL.

V and J are TRBV11-2 and TRBJ2-1; unclear D gene. The germline V and J ends were trimmed by 4 bases and 8 bases, with 6 bases remaining between them. The germline V gene has CDR1 SGHAT and CDR2 FQNNGV. The CDR3 runs 11 residues. Here the CDR3 reads CASSSEHEQFF. DNA of the CDR3: TGTGCCAGCAGCTCTGAACATGAGCAGTTCTTC.

In this sample, this clone turned up once. This sequence joins TRBV2 and TRBJ2-7; D gene uncertain. Germline values: CDR1 SNHLY, CDR2 FYNNEI. Trimming took off 5 bases at V and 3 bases at J, with 5 bases between the two ends. The CDR3 length is 11 residues. Here the CDR3 DNA reads TGTGCCAGCAGTAAAATCTACGAGCAGTACTTC. This encodes CASSKIYEQYF. The variable domain in full, completed from reference TRBV2 and TRBJ2-7, reads EPEVTQTPSHQVTQMGQEVILRCVPISNHLYFYWYRQILGQKVEFLVSFYNNEISEKSEIFDDQFSVERPDGSNFTLKIRSTKLEDSAMYFCASSKIYEQYFGPGTRLTVT.

This clone turned up a few times. The rearrangement uses TRBV6-5 and TRBJ1-5, with TRBD1 as a possible D gene (5 bases). Trimming cost V 9 bases and J 2 bases, with 14 bases left between them. Germline values: CDR1 MNHEY, CDR2 SVGAGI. The CDR3 consists of 14 residues. This chain's CDR3 is CASEWGEGNQPQHF. As DNA, the CDR3 is TGTGCCAGTGAATGGGGGGAGGGCAATCAGCCCCAGCATTTT.

This CDR3 is CASSQVSSGTGETQYF. The DNA of the CDR3 is TGTGCCAGCAGCCAAGTCTCTAGCGGGACTGGGGAGACCCAGTACTTC. The V call is TRBV4-2, the J call TRBJ2-5; 9 positions match TRBD2. From germline, CDR1 is LGHNA and CDR2 YNFKEQ. Germline trimming cut 1 base from V and 5 bases from J; bases unmatched to any gene: 8. The CDR3 spans 16 residues.

The rearrangement joins TRBV27 to TRBJ2-1; D unresolved. There are 14 residues in the CDR3. V dropped 5 bases and J dropped 9 bases, with 17 bases sitting between them. CDR1 MNHEY and CDR2 SMNVEV come from the germline V gene (reference sequence). In DNA, the CDR3 is TGTGCCAGCAGTCTGACCTCAGGTCTCGGTGAGCAGTTCTTC. It yields the protein CASSLTSGLGEQFF.

The chain has TRBV19 and TRBJ1-5; possible D gene TRBD1, 6 bases. V was shortened by 6 bases and J by 5 bases, with 20 bases between the two germline ends. CDR3 length: 16 residues. In germline, CDR1 is LNHDA, CDR2 SQIVND (reference sequence). The CDR3 DNA sequence: TGTGCCAGTAGGAACCGGGACACAAGCTTTGATCAGCCCCAGCATTTT. Protein sequence: CASRNRDTSFDQPQHF. Full variable domain (remainder filled in from reference TRBV19 and TRBJ1-5): DGGITQSPKYLFRKEGQNVTLSCEQNLNHDAMYWYRQDPGQGLRLIYYSQIVNDFQKGDIAEGYSVSREKKESFPLTVTSAQKNPTAFYLCASRNRDTSFDQPQHFGDGTRLSIL.